This is a list of T cell receptor beta chains from one sample in a study of T cell repertoires in cytomegalovirus infection. TCRdb recomputed calls from the reads with MiXCR, one row per CDR3 protein. The sample lists 100,000 to 150,000 distinct CDR3 sequences, roughly a quarter seen once, with approximately 35% in the top ten. The antigens of these receptors remain unknown. The sequenced sample was PBMCs, sequenced either directly or after in vitro stimulation (not recorded which). These receptors came from a human donor in good health (CMV status not recorded). Some clones in this sample may be carry-over from other donors' samples. The CDR3 runs from the conserved cysteine through the conserved F or W. Each record gives: J gene, CDR3 length, D gene, clone size, V gene, CDR3 protein, CDR3 DNA. The D gene is left open where the match is weak. Size is omitted from some rows. Given values are once, few, many or a class for expanded clones.

>TRBJ2-7|14|TRBD2|NA|TRBV29-1
CSVLAARGVHEQYF
TGCAGCGTCCTAGCGGCGAGGGGAGTCCACGAGCAGTACTTC
>TRBJ1-4|14|NA|few|TRBV29-1
CSVDRTGTNEKLFF
TGCAGCGTTGATCGCACCGGGACTAATGAAAAACTGTTTTTT
>TRBJ2-5|13|NA|many|TRBV7-2
CASSLVSLETQYF
TGTGCCAGCAGCTTAGTTAGCCTAGAGACCCAGTACTTC
>TRBJ2-7|17|TRBD2|NA|TRBV7-2
CASSLETSGNNFYEQYF
TGTGCCAGCAGCTTAGAAACTAGCGGGAATAATTTCTACGAGCAGTACTTC
>TRBJ1-5|14|TRBD1|few|TRBV6-1
CASRSDRGLSPQHF
TGTGCCAGCAGGTCGGACAGGGGGCTTTCACCCCAGCATTTT
>TRBJ1-2|13|NA|few|TRBV10-3
CAIRMDANYGYTF
TGTGCCATCAGGATGGACGCGAACTATGGCTACACCTTC
>TRBJ1-5|17|NA|few|TRBV6-1
CASSELGGVWSNQPQHF
TGTGCCAGCAGTGAATTGGGGGGGGTCTGGAGCAATCAGCCCCAGCATTTT
>TRBJ1-2|14|NA|NA|TRBV5-4
CASSLSTGKNGYTF
TGTGCCAGCAGCTTGTCAACAGGGAAAAATGGCTACACCTTC
>TRBJ2-3|13|NA|few|TRBV7-2
CASSLLGRDTQYF
TGTGCCAGCAGCTTACTCGGGCGAGATACGCAGTATTTT
>TRBJ1-2|13|NA|NA|TRBV28
CASTSGEYGGYTF
TGTGCCAGCACGTCAGGGGAGTATGGTGGCTACACCTTC
>TRBJ2-1|15|TRBD2|many|TRBV7-2
CASSLVAGAGNEQFF
TGTGCCAGCAGCTTAGTGGCGGGAGCGGGTAATGAGCAGTTCTTC
>TRBJ2-2|14|NA|few|TRBV12-3/TRBV12-4
CATRPIERRGELFF
TGTGCCACCAGACCCATCGAGCGGAGGGGGGAGCTGTTTTTT
>TRBJ2-3|15|NA|many|TRBV7-2
CASSVTGTYGDTQYF
TGTGCCAGCAGCGTAACCGGGACCTACGGAGATACGCAGTATTTT
>TRBJ1-1|12|TRBD1|NA|TRBV20-1
CSASPRDSEAFF
TGCAGTGCTAGCCCCCGGGACAGCGAAGCTTTCTTT
>TRBJ1-6|15|NA|NA|TRBV25-1
CASSEEQGTNSPLHF
TGTGCCAGCAGTGAAGAACAGGGAACTAATTCACCCCTCCACTTT
>TRBJ1-2|17|TRBD1|NA|TRBV5-8
CASLVLKTTGRNGGYTF
TGTGCCAGCCTTGTACTTAAAACGACAGGGCGGAACGGAGGCTACACCTTC
>TRBJ2-2|16|TRBD2|NA|TRBV19
CASRGLAGRNTGELFF
TGTGCCAGTAGGGGACTAGCGGGAAGGAACACCGGGGAGCTGTTTTTT
>TRBJ2-3|14|NA|NA|TRBV7-8
CASSPFELADTQYF
TGTGCCAGCAGCCCCTTCGAGTTAGCAGATACGCAGTATTTT
>TRBJ1-5|15|TRBD1|few|TRBV7-2
CASSSGQGLWQPQHF
TGTGCCAGCAGCTCCGGACAGGGGTTGTGGCAGCCCCAGCATTTT
>TRBJ2-5|18|NA|many|TRBV7-9
CASSLPDLVGGSEETQYF
TGTGCCAGCAGCCTCCCCGACCTGGTAGGGGGATCCGAAGAGACCCAGTACTTC
>TRBJ1-2|12|NA|NA|TRBV7-9
CASAGSTYGYTF
TGTGCCAGCGCAGGTTCGACCTATGGCTACACCTTC
>TRBJ2-2|15|TRBD1|few|TRBV7-2
CASSFGTGYYGELFF
TGTGCCAGCAGCTTCGGGACAGGGTACTATGGGGAGCTGTTTTTT
>TRBJ1-5|14|TRBD1|many|TRBV7-2
CASNPTGGNQPQHF
TGTGCCAGCAACCCTACAGGGGGCAATCAGCCCCAGCATTTT
>TRBJ2-1|13|TRBD2|few|TRBV7-2
CASRTGGLNEQFF
TGTGCCAGCCGGACGGGAGGGTTGAATGAGCAGTTCTTC
>TRBJ1-1|14|TRBD1|many|TRBV7-2
CASSTDRGRTEAFF
TGTGCCAGCAGCACTGACAGGGGGCGGACTGAAGCTTTCTTT
>TRBJ1-3|15|NA|NA|TRBV5-1
CASSLGVGSGNTIYF
TGCGCCAGCAGCCTGGGAGTGGGCTCTGGAAACACCATATATTTT
>TRBJ1-5|17|NA|NA|TRBV20-1
CSARPPGPGIGYQPQHF
TGCAGTGCTAGACCCCCTGGCCCGGGAATAGGATATCAGCCCCAGCATTTT